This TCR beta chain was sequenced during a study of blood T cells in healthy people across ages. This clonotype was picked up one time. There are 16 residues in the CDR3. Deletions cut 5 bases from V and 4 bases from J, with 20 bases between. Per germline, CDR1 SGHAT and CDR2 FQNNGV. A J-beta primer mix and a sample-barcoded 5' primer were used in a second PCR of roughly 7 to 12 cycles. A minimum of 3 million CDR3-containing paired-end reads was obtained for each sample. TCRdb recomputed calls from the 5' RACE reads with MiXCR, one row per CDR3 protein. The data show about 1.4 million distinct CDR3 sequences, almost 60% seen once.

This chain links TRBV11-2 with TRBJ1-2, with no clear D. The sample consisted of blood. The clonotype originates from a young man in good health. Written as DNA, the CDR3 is TGTGCCAGCAGCCCTATCAAGGTGCCGAACGTCTATGGCTACACCTTC. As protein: CASSPIKVPNVYGYTF. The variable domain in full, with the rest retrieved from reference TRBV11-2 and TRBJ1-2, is EAGVAQSPRYKIIEKRQSVAFWCNPISGHATLYWYQQILGQGPKLLIQFQNNGVVDDSQLPKDRFSAERLKGVDSTLKIQPAKLEDSAVYLCASSPIKVPNVYGYTFGSGTRLTVV.